This TCR beta chain emerged from a study of naive and memory T cell subsets. Whole-study findings and limits: Clonotypes are single alpha or beta chains, not paired receptors. Possibly reflecting memory cells re-expressing CD45RA, a few larger clonotypes occurred in naive repertoires, especially CD8.

Comments on this clonotype: Antigen: not known.

Two oligonucleotides, mixed equimolar, formed the beta constant-region primer covering TRBC1 and TRBC2. Ligated cDNA was amplified by four rounds of PCR with nested alpha and beta constant-region primers and SP2. TCRdb recomputed calls from the UMI-ligation and nested PCR reads with MiXCR, one row per CDR3 protein. Of tens of thousands of distinct CDR3 sequences listed, around 11% are singletons. The CDR3 totals 13 residues. The germline CDR1 and CDR2 sequences are DFQATT and SNEGSKA (reference sequence). Trimming stripped 3 bases from V and 3 bases from J, with 11 bases between. The chain employs TRBV20-1 and TRBJ1-2; D unresolved. The sample taken for sequencing was naive CD4+ T cells from blood. This clonotype was sampled from a human donor in good health. The CDR3 region is CSASPAVDYGYTF. The CDR3 region has the DNA TGCAGTGCTAGCCCCGCGGTCGACTATGGCTACACCTTC.